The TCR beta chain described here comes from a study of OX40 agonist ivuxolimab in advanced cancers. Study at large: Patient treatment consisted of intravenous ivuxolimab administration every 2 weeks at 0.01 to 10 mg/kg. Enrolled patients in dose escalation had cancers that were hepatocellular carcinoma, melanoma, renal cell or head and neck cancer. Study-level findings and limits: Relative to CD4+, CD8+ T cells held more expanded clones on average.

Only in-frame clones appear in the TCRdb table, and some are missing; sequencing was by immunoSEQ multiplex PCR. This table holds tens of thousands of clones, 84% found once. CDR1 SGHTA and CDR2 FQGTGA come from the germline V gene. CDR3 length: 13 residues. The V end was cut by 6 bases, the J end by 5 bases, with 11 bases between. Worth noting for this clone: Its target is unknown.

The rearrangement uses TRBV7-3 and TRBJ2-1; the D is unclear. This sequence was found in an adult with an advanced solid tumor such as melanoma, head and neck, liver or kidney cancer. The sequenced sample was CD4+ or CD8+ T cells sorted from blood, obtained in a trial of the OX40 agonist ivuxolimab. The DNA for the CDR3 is TGTGCCAGCAGTCTATCAGAAAACAATGAGCAGTTCTTC. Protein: CASSLSENNEQFF.